Listed below are T cell receptor beta chains from one sample, sequenced in a study of regulatory T cells in long-lasting Graves disease. TCRdb itself ran the multiplex PCR reads through MiXCR, one entry per CDR3 protein. This sample has over 650,000 distinct CDR3 sequences, with 30% found just once. Source: peripheral blood mononuclear cells (PBMCs), taken when the disease was refractory, from a patient treated with antithyroid drugs. These receptors were obtained from a female donor with Graves disease. CDR3s include the opening cysteine and the closing phenylalanine or tryptophan. Fields, in order: V gene, J gene, CDR3 length, clone size, D gene, CDR3 protein, CDR3 DNA. D genes are given only for firm matches. Some rows have no size entry. The others give once, few or many, or a class for an expanded clone.

V: TRBV12-3/TRBV12-4
J: TRBJ2-7
length: 15
size: few
D: TRBD1
CDR3: CASSPGWDRVYEQYF
DNA: TGTGCCAGCAGCCCCGGTTGGGACAGGGTCTACGAGCAGTACTTC

V: TRBV12-3/TRBV12-4
J: TRBJ2-2
length: 14
size: .
D: .
CDR3: CASKGTRATGELFF
DNA: TGTGCCAGCAAGGGGACGAGGGCAACCGGGGAGCTGTTTTTT

V: TRBV30
J: TRBJ1-1
length: 13
size: many
D: .
CDR3: CAWSVSANTEAFF
DNA: TGTGCCTGGAGTGTATCGGCCAACACTGAAGCTTTCTTT

V: TRBV15
J: TRBJ1-6
length: 17
size: .
D: .
CDR3: CATSRARIPSGNSPLHF
DNA: TGTGCCACCAGCAGAGCCAGGATTCCTTCGGGGAATTCACCCCTCCACTTT

V: TRBV27
J: TRBJ2-7
length: 15
size: many
D: .
CDR3: CASSLLSDNSYEQYF
DNA: TGTGCCAGCAGTTTATTGTCCGACAACTCCTACGAGCAGTACTTC

V: TRBV3-1
J: TRBJ2-5
length: 15
size: few
D: TRBD2
CDR3: CASSQAGLAGETQYF
DNA: TGTGCCAGCAGCCAAGCGGGACTAGCGGGAGAGACCCAGTACTTC

V: TRBV20-1
J: TRBJ1-2
length: 15
size: .
D: TRBD1
CDR3: CSADDLDRARYGYTF
DNA: TGCAGTGCTGACGACTTGGACAGGGCGCGCTATGGCTACACCTTC

V: TRBV29-1
J: TRBJ1-2
length: 14
size: many
D: TRBD1
CDR3: CSVEGPDRVWGYTF
DNA: TGCAGCGTTGAAGGCCCTGACAGGGTATGGGGCTACACCTTC

V: TRBV10-3
J: TRBJ1-1
length: 14
size: .
D: .
CDR3: CAIIPGPTNAKAFF
DNA: TGTGCCATCATCCCCGGACCCACCAATGCGAAAGCTTTCTTT

V: TRBV10-3
J: TRBJ2-2
length: 17
size: .
D: .
CDR3: CAISEVGGGQGTGELFF
DNA: TGTGCCATCAGTGAAGTTGGAGGGGGCCAGGGCACCGGGGAGCTGTTTTTT

V: TRBV19
J: TRBJ1-1
length: 15
size: .
D: TRBD1
CDR3: CASSTGTGQNTEAFF
DNA: TGTGCCAGTAGTACGGGGACAGGGCAGAACACTGAAGCTTTCTTT

V: TRBV15
J: TRBJ1-4
length: 15
size: .
D: .
CDR3: CATSRARGGNEKLFF
DNA: TGTGCCACCAGCAGAGCCCGCGGCGGTAATGAAAAACTGTTTTTT

V: TRBV28
J: TRBJ1-6
length: 15
size: .
D: .
CDR3: CASSFGGSYNSPLHF
DNA: TGTGCCAGCAGTTTTGGAGGGTCCTATAATTCACCCCTCCACTTT

V: TRBV25-1
J: TRBJ2-7
length: 14
size: .
D: .
CDR3: CASMEGGLSYEQYF
DNA: TGTGCCAGCATGGAGGGGGGGCTCTCCTACGAGCAGTACTTC

V: TRBV6-1
J: TRBJ1-6
length: 14
size: .
D: TRBD1
CDR3: CASRRDRVNSPLHF
DNA: TGTGCCAGCAGGAGGGACAGGGTTAATTCACCCCTCCACTTT

V: TRBV7-9
J: TRBJ1-6
length: 15
size: .
D: .
CDR3: CASSFSGQSNSPLHF
DNA: TGTGCCAGCAGCTTCTCCGGGCAAAGTAATTCACCCCTCCACTTT

V: TRBV27
J: TRBJ2-7
length: 15
size: .
D: .
CDR3: CASSLYLDPGFEQYF
DNA: TGTGCCAGCAGTTTATACCTGGATCCAGGCTTCGAGCAGTACTTC

V: TRBV12-5
J: TRBJ1-5
length: 11
size: .
D: .
CDR3: CASGSLGPQHF
DNA: TGTGCTAGTGGCTCCCTGGGGCCCCAGCATTTT

V: TRBV29-1
J: TRBJ1-3
length: 11
size: .
D: .
CDR3: CSVEEGSLAYF
DNA: TGCAGCGTTGAAGAAGGGAGTTTGGCATATTTT

V: TRBV30
J: TRBJ1-2
length: 12
size: few
D: .
CDR3: CAWRVENYGYTF
DNA: TGTGCCTGGAGAGTAGAAAACTATGGCTACACCTTC

V: TRBV13
J: TRBJ1-1
length: 13
size: few
D: .
CDR3: CASSATSGDEAFF
DNA: TGTGCCAGCAGCGCGACGTCCGGTGATGAAGCTTTCTTT

V: TRBV7-9
J: TRBJ2-6
length: 13
size: .
D: .
CDR3: CASRPSGANVLTF
DNA: TGTGCCAGCCGACCCTCTGGGGCCAACGTCCTGACTTTC

V: TRBV6-2/TRBV6-3
J: TRBJ1-5
length: 14
size: .
D: .
CDR3: CASTPKYGNQPQHF
DNA: TGTGCCAGCACTCCCAAATATGGCAATCAGCCCCAGCATTTT

V: TRBV10-3
J: TRBJ1-1
length: 14
size: few
D: .
CDR3: CAIRAGQWNTEAFF
DNA: TGTGCCATCAGAGCAGGACAATGGAACACTGAAGCTTTCTTT

V: TRBV6-1
J: TRBJ1-2
length: 12
size: many
D: TRBD1
CDR3: CASSDRGPGYTF
DNA: TGTGCCAGCAGTGACAGGGGGCCTGGCTACACCTTC

V: TRBV9
J: TRBJ2-7
length: 17
size: .
D: .
CDR3: CTSSPSKGGRGSYEQYF
DNA: TGTACCAGCAGCCCTTCGAAGGGAGGGAGGGGGTCCTACGAGCAGTACTTC

V: TRBV11-2
J: TRBJ1-3
length: 10
size: .
D: .
CDR3: CASSSGGAYF
DNA: TGTGCCAGCAGCTCGGGGGGGGCATATTTT

V: TRBV28
J: TRBJ1-2
length: 12
size: many
D: .
CDR3: CASSGTPGGYTF
DNA: TGTGCCAGCAGCGGGACCCCTGGTGGCTACACCTTC

V: TRBV5-1
J: TRBJ1-6
length: 16
size: few
D: TRBD1
CDR3: CASSGPSGQGNSPLHF
DNA: TGCGCCAGCAGCGGGCCGTCAGGACAGGGGAATTCACCCCTCCACTTT

V: TRBV6-5
J: TRBJ1-4
length: 15
size: .
D: TRBD1
CDR3: CASSSGTGLNEKLFF
DNA: TGTGCCAGCAGTTCCGGGACAGGGCTTAATGAAAAACTGTTTTTT

V: TRBV24-1
J: TRBJ2-7
length: 14
size: few
D: TRBD1
CDR3: CATSDSDRGDEQYF
DNA: TGTGCCACCAGTGATTCGGACAGGGGCGACGAGCAGTACTTC

V: TRBV5-5
J: TRBJ1-1
length: 17
size: .
D: .
CDR3: CASSEDRLGGLNTEAFF
DNA: TGTGCCAGCAGCGAAGACAGGCTCGGAGGTTTGAACACTGAAGCTTTCTTT

V: TRBV2
J: TRBJ2-3
length: 15
size: few
D: TRBD2
CDR3: CASSLTSGRPDTQYF
DNA: TGTGCCAGCAGTTTGACTAGCGGGAGGCCAGATACGCAGTATTTT

V: TRBV7-9
J: TRBJ2-5
length: 14
size: few
D: .
CDR3: CASSLAEGSETQYF
DNA: TGTGCCAGCAGCTTAGCGGAGGGTTCAGAGACCCAGTACTTC

V: TRBV19
J: TRBJ1-1
length: 19
size: .
D: .
CDR3: CASSPNRPYRVGMNTEAFF
DNA: TGTGCCAGTAGTCCAAACCGACCATACAGGGTGGGCATGAACACTGAAGCTTTCTTT

V: TRBV5-6
J: TRBJ1-1
length: 14
size: few
D: .
CDR3: CASSLTGASPEAFF
DNA: TGTGCCAGCAGCTTGACAGGAGCTAGCCCTGAAGCTTTCTTT

V: TRBV2
J: TRBJ2-7
length: 10
size: few
D: .
CDR3: CALSTEEQYF
DNA: TGTGCATTATCAACGGAGGAGCAGTACTTC

V: TRBV12-3/TRBV12-4
J: TRBJ2-2
length: 17
size: many
D: TRBD2
CDR3: CASSSKGGRAVTGELFF
DNA: TGTGCCAGCTCCTCGAAAGGCGGGAGGGCCGTCACCGGGGAGCTGTTTTTT

V: TRBV12-3/TRBV12-4
J: TRBJ2-2
length: 14
size: many
D: .
CDR3: CASSLGGNTGELFF
DNA: TGTGCCAGCAGTTTAGGAGGGAACACCGGGGAGCTGTTTTTT